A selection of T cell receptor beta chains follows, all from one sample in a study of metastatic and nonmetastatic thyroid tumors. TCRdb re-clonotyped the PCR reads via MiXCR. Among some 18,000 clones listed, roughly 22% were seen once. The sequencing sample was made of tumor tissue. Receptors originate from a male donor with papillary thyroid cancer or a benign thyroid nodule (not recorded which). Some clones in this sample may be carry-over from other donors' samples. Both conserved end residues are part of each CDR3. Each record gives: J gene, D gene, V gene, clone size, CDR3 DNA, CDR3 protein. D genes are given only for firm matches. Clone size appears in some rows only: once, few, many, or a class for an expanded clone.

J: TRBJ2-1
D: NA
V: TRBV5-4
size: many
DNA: TGTGCCAGCAGCTCCTTTCTTCTCCCCACAGGGCGAAATGAGCAGTTCTTC
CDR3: CASSSFLLPTGRNEQFF

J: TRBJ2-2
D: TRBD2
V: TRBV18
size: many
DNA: TGTGCCAGCTCACCAAGTAGCGGGGTCACCGGGGAGCTGTTTTTT
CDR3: CASSPSSGVTGELFF

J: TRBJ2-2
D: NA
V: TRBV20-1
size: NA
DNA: TGCAGCGGTGGGGGGATGTGGAGCGGGGAGCTGTTTTTT
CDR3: CSGGGMWSGELFF

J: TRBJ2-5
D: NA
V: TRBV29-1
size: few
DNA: TGCAGCGTTGTGGTCCCCGGTGGGGAGACCCAGTACTTC
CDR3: CSVVVPGGETQYF

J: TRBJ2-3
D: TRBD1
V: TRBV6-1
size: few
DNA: TGTGCCAGCAGGGAAACAGGGGGAGCCACAGATACGCAGTATTTT
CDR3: CASRETGGATDTQYF

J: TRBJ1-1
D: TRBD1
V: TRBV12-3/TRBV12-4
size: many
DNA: TGTGCCAGCAGTTTGCGGGACAGAATGAACACTGAAGCTTTCTTT
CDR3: CASSLRDRMNTEAFF

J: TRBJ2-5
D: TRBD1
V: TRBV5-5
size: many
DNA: TGTGCCAGCAGCCAAAGACAGGGTAGCGAGACCCAGTACTTC
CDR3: CASSQRQGSETQYF

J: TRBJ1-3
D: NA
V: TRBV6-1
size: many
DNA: TGTGCCAGCAGTGTACTTGATTCTACGGCCTCTGGAAACACCATATATTTT
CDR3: CASSVLDSTASGNTIYF

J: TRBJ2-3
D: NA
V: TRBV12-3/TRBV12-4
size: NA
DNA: TGTGCCAGCAGTTTTACAGGTGCCACAGATACGCAGTATTTT
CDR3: CASSFTGATDTQYF

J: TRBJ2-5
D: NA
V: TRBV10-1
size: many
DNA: TGCGCCAGCAGTAATAGCGAAGAGACCCAGTACTTC
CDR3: CASSNSEETQYF

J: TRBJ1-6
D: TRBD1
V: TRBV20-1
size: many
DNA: TGCAGTGCTAGAGGGACAGGCCCTCTCAATTCACCCCTCCACTTT
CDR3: CSARGTGPLNSPLHF

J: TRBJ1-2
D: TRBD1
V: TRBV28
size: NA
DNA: TGTGCTAGCAGTTGGACGACAGGGCTAAACTATGGCTACACCTTC
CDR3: CASSWTTGLNYGYTF

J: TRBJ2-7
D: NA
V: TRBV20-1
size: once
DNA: TGCAGTGCTGGGCAGGGATTCCAGGACGAGCAGTACTTC
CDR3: CSAGQGFQDEQYF

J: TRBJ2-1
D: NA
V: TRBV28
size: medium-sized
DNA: TGTGCCAGCAGTTTTAAGGACTACTATAAGTACAATGAGCAGTTCTTC
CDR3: CASSFKDYYKYNEQFF

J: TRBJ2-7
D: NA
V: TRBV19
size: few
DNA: TGTGCCAGTAGTATATTTGGAGACGAGCAATACTTC
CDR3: CASSIFGDEQYF

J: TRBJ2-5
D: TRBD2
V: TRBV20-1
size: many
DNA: TGCAGTGCTAAGACTAGCGGGGAAGAGACCCAGTACTTC
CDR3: CSAKTSGEETQYF

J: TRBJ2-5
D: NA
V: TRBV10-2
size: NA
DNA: TGCGCCAGCAGTGAAGGGGGCGGGGGGGAGACCCAGTACTTC
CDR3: CASSEGGGGETQYF

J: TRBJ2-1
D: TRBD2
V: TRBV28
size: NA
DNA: TGTGCCAGCAGTTTACGACTAGCGGGAAGGGAGAATGAGCAGTTCTTC
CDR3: CASSLRLAGRENEQFF

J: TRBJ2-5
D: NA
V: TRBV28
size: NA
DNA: TGTGCCAGCAGCCCTAAGTGCCCTTTAGGGATCCAGTACTTC
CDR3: CASSPKCPLGIQYF

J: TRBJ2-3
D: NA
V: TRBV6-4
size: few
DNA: TGTGCCAGCAGCTCAAGCACAGATACGCAGTATTTT
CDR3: CASSSSTDTQYF

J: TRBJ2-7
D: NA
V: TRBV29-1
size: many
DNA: TGCAGCGTCGGGTTCACGTCCTACGAGCAGTACTTC
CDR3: CSVGFTSYEQYF

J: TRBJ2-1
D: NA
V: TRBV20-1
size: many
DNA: TGCAGGGCGACAAACAATGAGCAGTTCTTC
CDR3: CRATNNEQFF

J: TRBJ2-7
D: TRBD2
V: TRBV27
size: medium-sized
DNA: TGTGCCAGCAGTTTATACGCTAGCGGGAGTATCTACGAGCAGTACTTC
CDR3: CASSLYASGSIYEQYF

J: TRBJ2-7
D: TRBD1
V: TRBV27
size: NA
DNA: TGTGCCAGCAGTTTCTCCCAGACAGGGAAAGTCGTTTACGAGCAGTACTTC
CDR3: CASSFSQTGKVVYEQYF

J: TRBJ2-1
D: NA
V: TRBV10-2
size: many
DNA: TGCGCCAGCAGTAACGACTTGTACAATGAGCAGTTCTTC
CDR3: CASSNDLYNEQFF

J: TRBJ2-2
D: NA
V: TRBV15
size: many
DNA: TGTGCCACCAGCAGAGGTGACCAGAGGAACACCGGGGAGCTGTTTTTT
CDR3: CATSRGDQRNTGELFF

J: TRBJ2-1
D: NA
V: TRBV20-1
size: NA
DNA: TGCAGTGCTAGAGATGTACCGGCAGGAGAGCAGTTCTTC
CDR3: CSARDVPAGEQFF

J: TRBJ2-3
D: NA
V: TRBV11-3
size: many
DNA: TGTGCCAGCAGCTCAAAGCAGCGGGCCGGGGATACGCAGTATTTT
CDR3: CASSSKQRAGDTQYF

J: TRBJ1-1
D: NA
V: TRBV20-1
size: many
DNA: TGCAGTGCACCCTGGCGCGGGACACAACCTTTGAACACTGAAGCTTTCTTT
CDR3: CSAPWRGTQPLNTEAFF

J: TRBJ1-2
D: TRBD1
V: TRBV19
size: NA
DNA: TGTGCCAGTAAAAAGGACGGGACAGGGGTCGGCTACACCTTC
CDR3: CASKKDGTGVGYTF

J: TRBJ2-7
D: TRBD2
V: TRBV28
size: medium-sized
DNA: TGTGCCAGCAGTTTAGGGACTAGCGGGGAGCAGTACTTC
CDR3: CASSLGTSGEQYF

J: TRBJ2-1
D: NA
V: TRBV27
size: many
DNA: TGTGCCAGCAGAACCTGGAGCAGGTCTACTAATGAGCAGTCCTTC
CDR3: CASRTWSRSTNEQSF

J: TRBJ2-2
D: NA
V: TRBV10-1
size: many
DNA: TGCGCCAGCAGTGAGGTGCTCTCCCCCGGGGAGCTGTTTTTT
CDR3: CASSEVLSPGELFF

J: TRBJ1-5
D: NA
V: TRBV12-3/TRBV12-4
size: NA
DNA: TGTGCCAGCAGCCAGGGGTATCAGCCCCAGCATTTT
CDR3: CASSQGYQPQHF

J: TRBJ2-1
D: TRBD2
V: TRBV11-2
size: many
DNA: TGTGCTACGCGGGAGGCAGAATTTTACAATGAGCAGTTCTTC
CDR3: CATREAEFYNEQFF

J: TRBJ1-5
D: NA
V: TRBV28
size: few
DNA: TGTGCCACTATATACCGGGGTCAGCCCCAGCAGTTT
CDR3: CATIYRGQPQQF

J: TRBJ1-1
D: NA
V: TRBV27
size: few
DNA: TGTGCCAGCAGCCCTCCCCGGCCGGGGTGGACCGAAGATTTCTTT
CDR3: CASSPPRPGWTEDFF

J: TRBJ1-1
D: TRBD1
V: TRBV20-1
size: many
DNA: TGCAGTACGTATTCGGGACAGGGGAACACTGAAGCTTTCTTT
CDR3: CSTYSGQGNTEAFF

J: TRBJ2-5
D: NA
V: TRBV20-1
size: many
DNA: TGCAGTGCTAGAGATCAGACACGTAACCAAGAGACCCAGTACTTC
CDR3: CSARDQTRNQETQYF

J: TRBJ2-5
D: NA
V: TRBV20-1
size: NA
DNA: TGCAGTGCTAGAGATAGGGCGCGGTTGTACCAAGAGACCCAGTACTTC
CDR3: CSARDRARLYQETQYF

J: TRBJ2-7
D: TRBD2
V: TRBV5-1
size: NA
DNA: TGCGCCAGCAGCTTCACGGCTAGCGGGAGGGAAACTACCTACGAGCAGTACTTC
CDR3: CASSFTASGRETTYEQYF

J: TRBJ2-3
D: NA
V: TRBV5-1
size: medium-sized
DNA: TGCGCCAGCAGCTTGGGTTGGCAGGGCGGCATAGAGAGGGATACGCAGTATTTT
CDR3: CASSLGWQGGIERDTQYF

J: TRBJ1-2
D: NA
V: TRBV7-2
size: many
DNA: TGTGCCAGCAGCTTACGAGTCAGGGGAGAGGATGGCTACACCTTC
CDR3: CASSLRVRGEDGYTF

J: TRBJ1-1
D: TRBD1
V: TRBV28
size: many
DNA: TGTGCCAGCAGTTTACCACGGACAGGGCGCACTGAAGCTTTCTTT
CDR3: CASSLPRTGRTEAFF

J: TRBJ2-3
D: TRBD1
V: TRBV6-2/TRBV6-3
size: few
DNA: TGTGCCAGCATCTCTACACAGGGGGATACGCAGTATTTT
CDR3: CASISTQGDTQYF

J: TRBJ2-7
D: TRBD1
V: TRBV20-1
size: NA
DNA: TGCAGTGCGGAACCGGGACAGGGGATGGGTGAGCAGTACTTC
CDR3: CSAEPGQGMGEQYF

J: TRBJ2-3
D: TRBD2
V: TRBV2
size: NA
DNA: TGTGCCAGCAGTTCTAGCGGGAGCTCCACAGATACGCAGTATTTT
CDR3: CASSSSGSSTDTQYF

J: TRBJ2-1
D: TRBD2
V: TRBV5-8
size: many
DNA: TGTGCCAGCAGCTTGTGGAGGGGACTAGCGGGAGGGCCTAGTAATGAGCAGTTCTTC
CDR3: CASSLWRGLAGGPSNEQFF

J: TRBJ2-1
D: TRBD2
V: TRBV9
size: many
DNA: TGTGCCAGCAGCGTAGTTCCTAGCGGGAGCCATAATGAGCAGTTCTTC
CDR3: CASSVVPSGSHNEQFF

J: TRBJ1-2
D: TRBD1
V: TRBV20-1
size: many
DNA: TGCAGTGCCCCCGGCCCGGGGACAGGGGGCCAGTATGGCTACACCTTC
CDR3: CSAPGPGTGGQYGYTF

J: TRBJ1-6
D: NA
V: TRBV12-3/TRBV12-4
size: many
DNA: TGTGCCAGCAGACATCGTTTACAGACCGGAATTTATAATTCACCCCTCCACTTT
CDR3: CASRHRLQTGIYNSPLHF

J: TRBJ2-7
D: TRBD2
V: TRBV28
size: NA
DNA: TGTGCCAGACTAGCGGGACCCAGCTACGAGCAGTACTTC
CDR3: CARLAGPSYEQYF

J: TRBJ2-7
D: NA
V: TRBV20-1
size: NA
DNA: TGCAGTGCTAGAGAGGGCACCTCCTACGAGCAGTACTTC
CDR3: CSAREGTSYEQYF